The next 18 T cell receptor beta chains were all read from a single sample in a study of blood T cell repertoires in COVID-19. Assay used: immunoSEQ multiplex PCR; TCRdb lists only in-frame clones, some missing. The sample lists some 240,000 clones, approximately 78% occurring once. The sample taken for sequencing was peripheral blood. The origin of the receptors is a woman aged 70-85 years with COVID-19, enrolled during active disease.

The V and J genes are TRBV18 and TRBJ2-1, with D hard to call. The CDR3 loop spans 15 amino acids. Germline CDR1 KGHSH, CDR2 LQKENI. V dropped 2 bases and J dropped 0 bases, with 8 bases sitting between them. The CDR3 reads CASSPLRSSYNEQFF. For the CDR3, the DNA is TGTGCCAGCTCACCATTGCGGAGCTCCTACAATGAGCAGTTCTTC.

This clone was counted once. The chain links TRBV6-5 to TRBJ1-2; D gene uncertain. V lost 5 bases and J 1 base, leaving 14 bases between the germline ends. This CDR3 spans 15 amino acids. CDR1 is MNHEY and CDR2 is SVGAGI in the germline V gene. CDR3 region: CASSPTDGFNYGYTF. CDR3 DNA: TGTGCCAGCAGTCCAACAGACGGATTTAACTATGGCTACACCTTC.

The V gene is TRBV7-2, the J gene TRBJ2-1; D might be TRBD1 (5 bases). The CDR3 spans 19 residues. Trimming pared 4 bases from V and 7 bases from J, leaving 29 bases between. Germline loops: CDR1 SGHTA, CDR2 FQGNSA. CDR3: CASSSKPRQGMLLGNEQFF. CDR3 nucleotide sequence: TGTGCCAGCAGCTCTAAACCCAGGCAGGGAATGCTTTTGGGGAATGAGCAGTTCTTC. Full variable domain (rest looked up from reference TRBV7-2 and TRBJ2-1): GAGVSQSPSNKVTEKGKDVELRCDPISGHTALYWYRQSLGQGLEFLIYFQGNSAPDKSGLPSDRFSAERTGGSVSTLTIQRTQQEDSAVYLCASSSKPRQGMLLGNEQFFGPGTRLTVL.

This chain joins TRBV18 and TRBJ2-3, with D unclear. CDR3 length equals 15 residues. Per the germline V gene, CDR1 is KGHSH and CDR2 is LQKENI. Deletions cut 5 bases from V and 0 bases from J, with 12 bases between. In DNA, the CDR3 is TGTGCCAGCTCATTTGGCAGTCCAAGCACAGATACGCAGTATTTT. Protein: CASSFGSPSTDTQYF.

This clone appeared a few times. This chain joins TRBV9 and TRBJ2-7; the D gene is possibly TRBD2 (5 bases). Per germline, CDR1 SGDLS and CDR2 YYNGEE. The CDR3 contains 15 residues. V shed 0 bases and J shed 2 bases, with 12 bases lying between them. CDR3 coding DNA: TGTGCCAGCAGCGTAGGTTGGGAGCCTGCCTACGAGCAGTACTTC. It specifies CASSVGWEPAYEQYF. Supplemented by reference TRBV9 and TRBJ2-7, the full variable domain reads DSGVTQTPKHLITATGQRVTLRCSPRSGDLSVYWYQQSLDQGLQFLIQYYNGEERAKGNILERFSAQQFPDLHSELNLSSLELGDSALYFCASSVGWEPAYEQYFGPGTRLTVT.

The rearrangement joins TRBV6-6 to TRBJ1-2, with TRBD1 matching 7 bases. The CDR3 is 14 amino acids. V shed 0 bases, J shed 8 bases, and the junction held 6 bases outside the gene matches. Germline V lookup: CDR1 MNHNY, CDR2 SVGAGI (reference sequence). In DNA, the CDR3 is TGTGCCAGCAGTTACTCGACAGGGAGTATGGGCTACACCTTC. Translated: CASSYSTGSMGYTF.

The rearrangement joins TRBV3-1 (or the pseudogene TRBV3-2) to TRBJ1-5; TRBD1 matches at 8 bases. The CDR3 has 13 residues. The J segment lost 6 bases and the V segment lost 2 bases, leaving 0 bases of the junction unmatched. Per germline, CDR1 LGHDT and CDR2 YNNKEL (reference sequence). CDR3 amino acids: CASSQQGAQPQHF. In nucleotides, the CDR3 is TGTGCCAGCAGCCAACAGGGGGCTCAGCCCCAGCATTTT.

The V and J genes are TRBV5-5 and TRBJ2-7; TRBD2 agrees at 11 bases. V shed 4 bases and J 1 base; nucleotides not matched to a gene: 10. The CDR3 has 17 amino acids. CDR1 is SGHKS, CDR2 YYEKEE, per germline (reference sequence). CDR3 DNA sequence: TGTGCCAGCAGCCGGGGGCTAGCGGGAGGAAAGTCCTACGAGCAGTACTTC. Its protein is CASSRGLAGGKSYEQYF.

J is TRBJ2-3 and V is TRBV30; TRBD2 agrees at 14 bases. The CDR3 consists of 14 residues. The V and J ends lost 6 bases and 8 bases, in that order; junction bases with no gene match: 7. Germline CDR1 GTSNPN, CDR2 SVGIG (reference sequence). The CDR3 is CACLWGLAGATQYF. The CDR3 DNA sequence: TGTGCCTGTCTATGGGGACTAGCGGGGGCTACGCAGTATTTT.

This chain uses TRBV7-2 with TRBJ1-2; maybe TRBD1 (6 bases). This CDR3 region has 14 residues. The V end lost 4 bases, the J end lost 7 bases, and 16 bases lay between the germline ends. CDR1 SGHTA and CDR2 FQGNSA come from the germline V gene. CDR3 DNA sequence: TGTGCCAGCAGCTCGAGGGGGGGCTTTGCTGGCTACACCTTC. It specifies CASSSRGGFAGYTF.

This chain uses TRBV5-4 with TRBJ1-1, with a possible D match to TRBD1 (5 bases). CDR3 length: 15 residues. Germline values: CDR1 SGHNT, CDR2 YYREEE (reference sequence). V was shortened by 3 bases and J by 6 bases, with 18 bases between the two germline ends. The DNA of the CDR3 is TGTGCCAGCAGCTCGAGTGTGGGGGGTATCGCTGAAGCTTTCTTT. Its translation is CASSSSVGGIAEAFF.

The chain combines TRBV28 with TRBJ2-7, with 7 bases that match TRBD2. Germline values: CDR1 MDHEN, CDR2 SYDVKM. J lost 4 bases, V lost 2 bases, and 11 bases had no gene match. The CDR3 is 16 amino acids. The CDR3 DNA follows: TGTGCCAGCAGTTTAAAGGTCGCGGGAGTAAGATACGAGCAGTACTTC. This gives the protein CASSLKVAGVRYEQYF.

The chain uses TRBV5-1 and TRBJ2-1; 7 nucleotides match TRBD2. V lost 5 bases and J lost 5; bases outside the gene matches: 7. The CDR3 contains 14 residues. From germline, CDR1 is SGHRS and CDR2 YFSETQ. CDR3 in amino acids: CASSRLAGNNEQFF. CDR3 DNA: TGCGCCAGCAGTCGATTAGCGGGCAACAATGAGCAGTTCTTC.

A word on this clone: The sample holds other DNA sequences that translate to the same CDR3. CDR3 sequence reads: CASSLGLAGQETQYF. In DNA form, the CDR3 reads TGTGCCAGCAGTTTGGGACTAGCGGGACAAGAGACCCAGTACTTC. The chain couples TRBV28 to TRBJ2-5; 13 nucleotides agree with TRBD2. Germline loops: CDR1 MDHEN, CDR2 SYDVKM. CDR3 length equals 15 residues. V lost 3 bases to trimming and J lost 2 bases; unmatched junction nucleotides: 0.

This clone was picked up one time. The genes are TRBV27 and TRBJ2-2; TRBD2 aligns across 8 bases. The CDR3 is made up of 14 amino acids. Unmatched junction bases numbered 3, after V lost 6 bases and J lost 3 bases. Germline-derived CDR1 and CDR2 are MNHEY and SMNVEV (reference sequence). The CDR3 loop reads CASSRRGDTGELFF. CDR3 DNA sequence: TGTGCCAGCAGCCGGCGGGGGGACACCGGGGAGCTGTTTTTT.

The genes are TRBV4-1 and TRBJ2-7; 14 bases match TRBD2. The trim removed 3 bases at V and 6 bases at J, leaving 19 bases unmatched. Germline V lookup: CDR1 MGHRA, CDR2 YSYEKL. This CDR3 has 20 amino acids. DNA for the CDR3: TGCGCCAGCAGCCATTCGAAGACTAGCGGGAGGGCATCCCAGGAGAGCGAGCAGTACTTC. It is translated as CASSHSKTSGRASQESEQYF.

The rearrangement links TRBV28 to TRBJ1-2, with TRBD1 matching over 7 bases. Germline lookup yields CDR1 MDHEN and CDR2 SYDVKM. The length of the CDR3 is 16 residues. Losses at the gene ends were 5 bases for V and 7 bases for J; bases not matched to a gene: 16. The CDR3 bases are TGTGCCAGCAGTATAGACCCAGGGGGGCTCAGAGGTGGCTACACCTTC. Protein sequence: CASSIDPGGLRGGYTF.

This clone was detected a few times. Its ends do not fully match the called genes, so a read error is possible. This sequence joins TRBV18 and TRBJ1-1, with 7 positions matching TRBD1. The CDR3 covers 14 residues. Germline assignment: CDR1 KGHSH and CDR2 LQKENI. CDR3 residues: CASSPQGSPAEAFF. The CDR3 bases are TGTGCCAGCTCTCCACAGGGGTCCCCTGCCGAAGCTTTCTTT.